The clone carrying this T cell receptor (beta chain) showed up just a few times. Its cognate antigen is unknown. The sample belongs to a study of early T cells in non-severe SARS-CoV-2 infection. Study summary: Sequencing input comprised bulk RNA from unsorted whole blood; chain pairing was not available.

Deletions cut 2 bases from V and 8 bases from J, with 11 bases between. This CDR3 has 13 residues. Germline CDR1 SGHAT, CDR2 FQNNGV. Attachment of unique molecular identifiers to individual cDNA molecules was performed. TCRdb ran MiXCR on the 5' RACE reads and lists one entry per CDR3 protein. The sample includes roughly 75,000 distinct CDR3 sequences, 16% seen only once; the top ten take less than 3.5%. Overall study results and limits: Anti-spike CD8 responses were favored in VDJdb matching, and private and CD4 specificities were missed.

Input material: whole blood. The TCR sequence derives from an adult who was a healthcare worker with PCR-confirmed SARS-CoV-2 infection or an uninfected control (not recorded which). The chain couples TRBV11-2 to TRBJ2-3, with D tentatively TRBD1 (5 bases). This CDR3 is CASSLKQGRTQYF. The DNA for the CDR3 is TGTGCCAGCAGCTTAAAGCAGGGTCGTACGCAGTATTTT.